This T cell receptor (beta chain) was obtained from a study of response to subunit inactivated influenza vaccine. The study, taken as a whole, reports: Few additional T cells are recruited per seasonal influenza vaccination, authors suggested.

Using its own MiXCR run on the RT-PCR reads, TCRdb lists one record per CDR3 protein. The sample records roughly 190,000 distinct CDR3 sequences, under 15% being singletons. Germline-derived CDR1 and CDR2 are SGHVS and FNYEAQ. The CDR3 runs to 14 residues. Trimming removed 1 base from V and 3 bases from J, with 10 bases in between. This clonotype was seen only a few times. Its antigen remains unknown. The sequence was obtained from a man in his fifties who received an inactivated influenza vaccine. The chain carries TRBV7-6 and TRBJ2-7, with a tentative D call TRBD1 (5 bases). Sequencing was performed on CD8+ T cells sorted from PBMCs, taken 4 to 6 days after vaccination. In nucleotides, the CDR3 is TGTGCCAGCAGCTTAGGGGGCAAGAGCTACGAGCAGTACTTC. It yields the protein CASSLGGKSYEQYF.